One and the same sample provided the 9 T cell receptor beta chains below, sequenced in a study of T cell responses to AZD1222 COVID-19 vaccine. Sequencing used immunoSEQ multiplex PCR; TCRdb keeps in-frame clones, though not all of them. The data hold over 85,000 clones, with 87% observed a single time. Sequencing used peripheral blood, obtained on day 0 of AZD1222 vaccination. Source of these receptors: an adult in good health.

This chain uses TRBV11-1 with TRBJ2-3; D unresolved. Trimming left V 3 bases short and J 5 bases short, with 15 bases between. The CDR3 has 15 residues. Germline-derived CDR1 and CDR2 are SGHAT and FQDESV (reference sequence). Written as DNA, the CDR3 is TGTGCCAGCAGCTTCCCCAAAACGACGGAAGATACGCAGTATTTT. Residues: CASSFPKTTEDTQYF.

This sequence joins TRBV5-1 and TRBJ2-1, with D perhaps matching TRBD1 or TRBD2 (6 bases each). V gave up 2 bases and J gave up 3 bases, with 12 bases separating them. This CDR3 is built from 15 residues. Germline V CDR1 and CDR2: SGHRS, YFSETQ. The CDR3 DNA follows: TGCGCCAGCAGCTTAGGAGGGGGGATCTACAATGAGCAGTTCTTC. Amino acids: CASSLGGGIYNEQFF. Full variable domain (missing parts from reference TRBV5-1 and TRBJ2-1): KAGVTQTPRYLIKTRGQQVTLSCSPISGHRSVSWYQQTPGQGLQFLFEYFSETQRNKGNFPGRFSGRQFSNSRSEMNVSTLELGDSALYLCASSLGGGIYNEQFFGPGTRLTVL.

The J gene is TRBJ1-5, the V gene TRBV28; D is possibly TRBD1 (6 bases). Germline V CDR1 and CDR2: MDHEN, SYDVKM. This CDR3 is 13 amino acids long. The ends were cut back, 6 bases at V and 5 bases at J, with 11 bases in the middle. The CDR3 region has the DNA TGTGCCAGCAGGGGTACAGGGTATCAGCCCCAGCATTTT. Amino acids: CASRGTGYQPQHF.

The gene calls are TRBV24-1 and TRBJ2-1; 7 bases are shared with TRBD1. After removal of 6 bases from V and 1 base from J, the junction contained 2 bases not matched to a gene. The CDR3 runs 14 residues. Germline V gene sequence: CDR1 KGHDR, CDR2 SFDVKD. Written as DNA, the CDR3 is TGTGCCACCAGTCCAGGGGGTTCCTACAATGAGCAGTTCTTC. Translation: CATSPGGSYNEQFF.

The chain links TRBV6-5 to TRBJ1-5; TRBD1 is a possible D gene (5 bases). V was cut by 5 bases and J by 5 bases, with 13 bases left in between. This CDR3 comprises 14 residues. Germline V lookup: CDR1 MNHEY, CDR2 SVGAGI. The CDR3 coding sequence is TGTGCCAGCAGTCTAAACAGGATGGATCAGCCCCAGCATTTT. This codes for CASSLNRMDQPQHF.

The chain couples TRBV24-1 to TRBJ2-7; TRBD1 matches 7 bases. This CDR3 region has 17 residues. CDR1 is KGHDR, CDR2 SFDVKD, per germline. Germline trimming cut 5 bases from V and 3 bases from J; bases unmatched to any gene: 15. The CDR3 DNA follows: TGTGCCACCAGTGTTGTGCCGGTGGGACAGAGTTTCTACGAGCAGTACTTC. It codes for CATSVVPVGQSFYEQYF.

This clone was seen just once. This chain connects TRBV9 to TRBJ1-2; D is unresolved. This CDR3 comprises 15 residues. V lost 0 bases to trimming and J lost 8 bases, with 17 bases between them. CDR1 is SGDLS and CDR2 is YYNGEE in the germline V gene. The CDR3 DNA follows: TGTGCCAGCAGCGTAGCCAACACAGACCTTCGGGGCTACACCTTC. Amino acids: CASSVANTDLRGYTF.

The chain couples TRBV10-2 to TRBJ2-1; TRBD1 matches at 10 bases. From germline, CDR1 is WSHSY and CDR2 SAAADI. V was clipped by 7 bases and J by 3 bases; unmatched bases: 6. The CDR3 loop spans 15 amino acids. The CDR3 region is CASNEGQGSYNEQFF. In nucleotides, the CDR3 is TGCGCCAGCAACGAGGGACAGGGGAGCTACAATGAGCAGTTCTTC.

Notes on this clone: Other nucleotide sequences in the sample specify the same CDR3. V is TRBV7-3 and J is TRBJ1-5; D is unresolved. This CDR3 region has 13 residues. The V gene's germline CDR1 is SGHTA and CDR2 FQGTGA. Trimming took off 2 bases at V and 2 bases at J, with 4 bases between the two ends. The CDR3 bases are TGTGCCAGCAGCTTAGATGGCAATCAGCCCCAGCATTTT. Encoded protein: CASSLDGNQPQHF.